This record concerns one T cell receptor beta chain sequence. What it binds is unknown. Unique molecular identifiers were incorporated when the TCRbeta library was constructed. TCRdb analysed the PCR reads with MiXCR anew, one entry per CDR3 protein. The sample lists about 220,000 distinct CDR3 sequences, approximately 15% occurring once. The sample is drawn from a study of T-cell reconstitution after alpha-beta-depleted transplantation in children. In germline, CDR1 is SQVTM, CDR2 ANQGSEA. The CDR3 contains 14 residues. Trimming took 4 bases from V and 4 from J; bases not matched to a gene: 7. Study-level findings and limits: The study reportedly traced alpha-beta T cells about two months after transplant to several hundred expanded graft clones. Newly produced T cells mostly provided counts and TCRbeta diversity after one year, as hyperexpanded clones declined. For some patients, TCRbeta diversity was high at day 60 because of recipient T cells and thymic progenitors that survived.

This receptor was obtained from a male patient between 2 and 15 years old who had a stem cell transplant for acute lymphoblastic leukemia, so the T cells may come from the graft donor. The chain couples TRBV29-1 to TRBJ2-3; TRBD2 matches 8 bases. The sample consisted of PBMCs, mostly from graft donor cells, taken 360 days after TCRalphabeta/CD19-depleted stem cell transplant. Written as DNA, the CDR3 is TGCAGCGTTGCGGGAGGGGGTAGTCCAGATACGCAGTATTTT. Translating gives CSVAGGGSPDTQYF.